This record looks at one T cell receptor beta chain sequence and its context. Its antigen is undetermined. The protocol was immunoSEQ multiplex PCR, while the TCRdb copy is restricted to in-frame clones and leaves out a portion. The data contain 75,000 to 100,000 clones, 90% to 95% of them singletons. This entry comes from a study of graft-versus-host responses after intestinal transplantation. As for the study in general: All recipients were transplanted with multivisceral, liver-intestinal, or isolated intestinal grafts. The study, taken as a whole, reports: An association linked early post-transplant HvG declines with peak circulating GvH clone levels. Marrow from the recipient contained GvH clones, some of which had appeared first in ileum or blood.

Germline-derived CDR1 and CDR2 are LNHDA and SQIVND (reference sequence). CDR3 length: 18 residues. With 3 bases clipped from V and 0 bases from J, the junction kept 10 bases outside the gene matches. This sequence joins TRBV19 and TRBJ2-3, with TRBD2 matching over 9 bases. The TCR sequence derives from a human donor who was the organ donor for an intestinal transplant. The sample was unstimulated CD4+ T cells sorted from spleen or lymph node cells, taken before transplant. DNA of the CDR3: TGTGCCAGTAGTATTAGCGGGGGTCCATCCGTGAGCACAGATACGCAGTATTTT. Translation gives CASSISGGPSVSTDTQYF.